The 30 T cell receptor beta chains given below trace back to one sample, sequenced in a study of blood T cell repertoires in COVID-19. The method was immunoSEQ multiplex PCR; TCRdb's version includes in-frame clones alone and lacks a portion of them. Of 97,000 or so clones in the sample, about 80% are singletons; the top ten hold more than 9%. Specimen: peripheral blood. Receptors originate from a man between 65 and 79 years old with acute or convalescent COVID-19.

This chain links TRBV18 with TRBJ1-2; perhaps TRBD1 as D (6 bases). The germline CDR1 and CDR2 sequences are KGHSH and LQKENI. The CDR3 is 19 amino acids. With 0 bases removed from V and 0 bases from J, the gap between germline ends came to 20 bases. CDR3: CASSPPGRVGAVANYGYTF. The CDR3 region has the DNA TGTGCCAGCTCACCACCAGGGAGAGTGGGGGCTGTAGCTAACTATGGCTACACCTTC.

The table lists this clone with a few counts. The chain has TRBV19 and TRBJ2-1; tentatively, D is TRBD2 (5 bases). Germline CDR1 reads LNHDA; CDR2 reads SQIVND (reference sequence). Deletions cut 2 bases from V and 6 bases from J, with 14 bases between. The CDR3 spans 15 residues. The CDR3 nucleotides are TGTGCCAGTAGTATATCCCAGACTACTCTCAATGAGCAGTTCTTC. Translated: CASSISQTTLNEQFF.

The chain links TRBV28 to TRBJ2-7; D not certain. V was cut by 4 bases and J by 6 bases, with 10 bases left in between. The germline V gene has CDR1 MDHEN and CDR2 SYDVKM. CDR3 length: 12 residues. CDR3 in amino acids: CASSSSRVEQYF. CDR3 coding DNA: TGTGCCAGCAGTTCGTCCCGAGTCGAGCAGTACTTC.

This chain joins TRBV6-5 and TRBJ2-2; D perhaps matches TRBD2 (7 bases). The germline V and J ends were trimmed by 2 bases and 4 bases, with 11 bases remaining between them. Germline V gene lookup returns CDR1 MNHEY and CDR2 SVGAGI. The CDR3 extends over 15 amino acids. The CDR3 here is CASSYIGGRTGELFF. The DNA for the CDR3 is TGTGCCAGCAGTTACATCGGGGGGCGCACCGGGGAGCTGTTTTTT.

Concerning this clone: A read error may produce the germline difference seen at one junction end. The chain is built from TRBV14 and TRBJ1-2, with D possibly TRBD1 on 6 matching bases. Germline V gives CDR1 SGHDN, CDR2 FVKESK. This CDR3 is 15 amino acids long. CDR3 nucleotides: TGTGCCAGCAGTCCCGCGACAGGATACAACTATGTCTACACCTTC. As protein: CASSPATGYNYVYTF.

V and J are TRBV6-6 and TRBJ1-3, with no clear D. V was shortened by 4 bases and J by 2 bases, with 12 bases between the two germline ends. The CDR3 contains 15 residues. Germline loops: CDR1 MNHNY, CDR2 SVGAGI (reference sequence). This chain's CDR3 is CASSFYGEAGNTIYF. The CDR3 DNA sequence: TGTGCCAGCAGTTTCTACGGAGAGGCTGGAAACACCATATATTTT.

This chain links TRBV7-3 with TRBJ2-3; a weak D match, TRBD1 (5 bases). Germline V CDR1 and CDR2: SGHTA, FQGTGA. Trimming took off 5 bases at V and 0 bases at J, with 18 bases between the two ends. The CDR3 loop spans 17 amino acids. Here the CDR3 DNA reads TGTGCCAGCAGCCCAGATTCGGCCAGGGCGAGCACAGATACGCAGTATTTT. Its translation: CASSPDSARASTDTQYF.

The rearrangement uses TRBV28 and TRBJ1-2; 11 bases map to TRBD1. Germline V gives CDR1 MDHEN, CDR2 SYDVKM. The CDR3 has 16 residues. V lost 6 bases, J lost 7 bases, and 13 bases stayed unmatched. The CDR3 sequence: CASSLGVRTGGSGYTF. CDR3 sequence (DNA): TGTGCCAGCAGCCTAGGAGTTAGGACAGGGGGCTCTGGCTACACCTTC.

The rearrangement links TRBV10-3 to TRBJ1-1; D gene uncertain. The germline CDR1 and CDR2 sequences are ENHRY and SYGVKD. This CDR3 comprises 17 residues. The germline V and J ends were trimmed by 2 bases and 2 bases, with 18 bases remaining between them. The CDR3 sequence: CAISESRGRVGNTEAFF. The CDR3 nucleotides read TGTGCCATCAGTGAGAGTCGAGGGAGAGTCGGAAACACTGAAGCTTTCTTT.

The J gene is TRBJ2-1, the V gene TRBV10-1; D might be TRBD2 (5 bases). Germline V CDR1 and CDR2: WNHNN, SYGVQD (reference sequence). The CDR3 covers 20 residues. The ends were cut back, 5 bases at V and 0 bases at J, with 26 bases in the middle. CDR3 DNA: TGCGCCAGCAGTCTACGAGTCTCGGACCGAGGGCCAAACTCCTACAATGAGCAGTTCTTC. It specifies CASSLRVSDRGPNSYNEQFF.

The J gene is TRBJ1-2, the V gene TRBV5-4; weak D call: TRBD1 (6 bases). V lost 3 bases to trimming and J lost 4 bases, with 13 bases between them. The CDR3 has 14 residues. Germline CDR1 SGHNT, CDR2 YYREEE (reference sequence). The CDR3 protein is CASSSKDRPYGYTF. CDR3 bases: TGTGCCAGCAGCTCCAAAGACAGGCCCTATGGCTACACCTTC.

CDR3 protein: CASLWGLTNTGELFF. CDR3 sequence (DNA): TGTGCCAGCTTATGGGGACTCACGAACACCGGGGAGCTGTTTTTT. This chain connects TRBV7-8 to TRBJ2-2, with D perhaps matching TRBD2 (6 bases). Trimming pared 8 bases from V and 0 bases from J, leaving 13 bases between. The CDR3 spans 15 residues. The germline V gene has CDR1 SGHVS and CDR2 FQNEAQ. The variable domain in full, with the rest retrieved from reference TRBV7-8 and TRBJ2-2, is GAGVSQSPRYKVAKRGQDVALRCDPISGHVSLFWYQQALGQGPEFLTYFQNEAQLDKSGLPSDRFFAERPEGSVSTLKIQRTQQEDSAVYLCASLWGLTNTGELFFGEGSRLTVL.

The J gene is TRBJ2-1, the V gene TRBV19; D ambiguous. Germline-derived CDR1 and CDR2 are LNHDA and SQIVND (reference sequence). The germline V and J ends were trimmed by 10 bases and 8 bases, with 24 bases remaining between them. This CDR3 has 15 residues. CDR3 DNA sequence: TGTGCCACCCAACGCCCTAGGCCCCGCTCAGATGAGCAGTTCTTC. Encoded protein: CATQRPRPRSDEQFF.

Comment on this clone: One junction end disagrees with the germline gene, perhaps due to a read error. The V gene is TRBV9, the J gene TRBJ1-1, with D unresolved. Germline V gene lookup returns CDR1 SGDLS and CDR2 YYNGEE. This CDR3 contains 14 residues. The CDR3 DNA reads TGTGCCAGCAACGTAGGCCAGGTGAACACTGAAGCTTTCTTT. Protein sequence: CASNVGQVNTEAFF.

This chain joins TRBV6-7 and TRBJ2-7; TRBD1 agrees at 7 bases. TRBV6-7 is treated as an ORF (open reading frame) with a function not yet certain. The CDR3 runs 17 residues. The junction had 12 bases not matched to a gene; V was cut back by 2 bases and J by 2 bases. CDR3 region: CASSYGLYGDSTYEQYF. The CDR3 DNA reads TGTGCCAGCAGTTACGGGTTATACGGGGACAGCACCTACGAGCAGTACTTC.

This chain joins TRBV5-8 and TRBJ1-1, with unresolved D. The V and J ends lost 6 bases and 0 bases respectively, with 9 bases between them. Germline CDR1 is SGHTS and CDR2 is YDEGEE. This CDR3 has 13 residues. Written as DNA, the CDR3 is TGTGCCAGCACCATCACTCTGAACACTGAAGCTTTCTTT. Translated, it gives CASTITLNTEAFF.

In its sample, this clone was seen once. The J gene is TRBJ2-7, the V gene TRBV18; no clear D gene. This CDR3 has 12 amino acids. The V gene lost 4 bases and the J gene lost 5 bases, with 9 bases spanning the gap. CDR1 is KGHSH and CDR2 is LQKENI in the germline V gene. CDR3 amino acids: CASSQLGHEQYF. The CDR3 DNA sequence: TGTGCCAGCTCACAGCTAGGCCACGAGCAGTACTTC.

V is TRBV18 and J is TRBJ1-1, with D hard to call. This CDR3 region has 14 residues. Trimming took 3 bases from V and 6 from J, leaving 14 bases between them. Germline CDR1 is KGHSH and CDR2 is LQKENI. CDR3 loop: CASSPYPSGPEAFF. Written as DNA, the CDR3 is TGTGCCAGCTCACCGTATCCCTCGGGTCCTGAAGCTTTCTTT.

This chain links TRBV30 with TRBJ1-1; D unclear. The V gene's germline CDR1 is GTSNPN and CDR2 SVGIG (reference sequence). The ends were cut back, 5 bases at V and 4 bases at J, with 17 bases in the middle. This CDR3 is 14 amino acids long. The CDR3 sequence is CAWGRGSEGTEAFF. The CDR3 nucleotides are TGTGCCTGGGGGCGCGGCTCGGAAGGCACTGAAGCTTTCTTT.

The gene calls are TRBV7-2 and TRBJ1-1; maybe TRBD1 (5 bases). The CDR3 covers 17 residues. Per the germline V gene, CDR1 is SGHTA and CDR2 is FQGNSA. Trimming pared 5 bases from V and 6 bases from J, leaving 25 bases between. The CDR3 here is CASSNRNVQGGGAEAFF. In DNA, the CDR3 is TGTGCCAGCAGCAATCGGAACGTGCAGGGTGGTGGCGCTGAAGCTTTCTTT. The complete variable domain, with remaining parts taken from reference TRBV7-2 and TRBJ1-1, reads GAGVSQSPSNKVTEKGKDVELRCDPISGHTALYWYRQSLGQGLEFLIYFQGNSAPDKSGLPSDRFSAERTGGSVSTLTIQRTQQEDSAVYLCASSNRNVQGGGAEAFFGQGTRLTVV.

The CDR3 here is CASSFQDRQETQYF. The CDR3 DNA reads TGTGCCAGCAGCTTTCAGGATAGACAAGAGACCCAGTACTTC. This chain joins TRBV11-1 and TRBJ2-5; D is unresolved. Germline lookup yields CDR1 SGHAT and CDR2 FQDESV (reference sequence). Deletions cut 3 bases from V and 2 bases from J, with 10 bases between. The CDR3 covers 14 residues.

The J gene is TRBJ2-5, the V gene TRBV7-9; D gene ambiguous. CDR1 is SEHNR and CDR2 is FQNEAQ in the germline V gene (reference sequence). V was trimmed by 2 bases and J by 5 bases, leaving 12 bases between them. The CDR3 loop spans 14 amino acids. CDR3 DNA sequence: TGTGCCAGCAGCTTATCGCTCAGAATTGAGACCCAGTACTTC. This codes for CASSLSLRIETQYF.

Comment on this clone: Other DNA sequences of this sample code for an identical CDR3. V usage is TRBV7-3 and J usage is TRBJ1-1, with TRBD1 matching over 8 bases. Germline assignment: CDR1 SGHTA and CDR2 FQGTGA. The junction had 2 bases not matched to a gene; V was cut back by 1 base and J by 7 bases. The CDR3 spans 13 residues. Here the CDR3 reads CASSLKGTGEAFF. DNA for the CDR3: TGTGCCAGCAGCTTAAAAGGGACAGGTGAAGCTTTCTTT.

This chain connects TRBV7-9 to TRBJ2-7, with 7 bases fitting TRBD1. CDR1 is SEHNR, CDR2 FQNEAQ, per germline (reference sequence). The CDR3 consists of 14 residues. The trim removed 5 bases at V and 6 bases at J, leaving 10 bases unmatched. CDR3 residues: CASSQRTGSGEQYF. In DNA form, the CDR3 reads TGTGCCAGCAGCCAAAGGACAGGATCGGGCGAGCAGTACTTC.

The J gene is TRBJ1-1, the V gene TRBV7-9; D unresolved. CDR3 length: 12 residues. The germline gives CDR1 SEHNR, CDR2 FQNEAQ (reference sequence). V lost 6 bases and J 5 bases, leaving 10 bases between the germline ends. This CDR3 reads CASRFSWTEAFF. DNA of the CDR3: TGTGCCAGCAGGTTCAGTTGGACTGAAGCTTTCTTT.

V gene TRBV5-1 combines with J gene TRBJ1-1; D perhaps matches TRBD1 (6 bases). Per germline, CDR1 SGHRS and CDR2 YFSETQ. V shed 4 bases and J shed 4 bases, with 11 bases lying between them. CDR3 length: 13 residues. The CDR3 here is CASSGEGGTEAFF. The CDR3 DNA is TGCGCCAGCAGCGGGGAGGGGGGCACTGAAGCTTTCTTT.

The J gene is TRBJ1-5, the V gene TRBV6-5; TRBD1 aligns across 8 bases. CDR3 length: 14 residues. The junction had 4 bases not matched to a gene; V was cut back by 8 bases and J by 1 base. Germline loops: CDR1 MNHEY, CDR2 SVGAGI. The CDR3 protein is CASGRQGSNQPQHF. The CDR3 region has the DNA TGTGCCAGCGGCCGACAGGGGAGCAATCAGCCCCAGCATTTT.

The chain links TRBV5-1 to TRBJ1-1; D not resolved. The length of the CDR3 is 16 residues. Per the germline V gene, CDR1 is SGHRS and CDR2 is YFSETQ. V lost 0 bases to trimming and J lost 3 bases, with 15 bases between them. In nucleotides, the CDR3 is TGCGCCAGCAGCTTGGCCTCGGGGAGTGACGACACTGAAGCTTTCTTT. Translated, it gives CASSLASGSDDTEAFF. The full variable domain, rest sourced from reference TRBV5-1 and TRBJ1-1, is KAGVTQTPRYLIKTRGQQVTLSCSPISGHRSVSWYQQTPGQGLQFLFEYFSETQRNKGNFPGRFSGRQFSNSRSEMNVSTLELGDSALYLCASSLASGSDDTEAFFGQGTRLTVV.

This clone was counted a single time. The rearrangement uses TRBV28 and TRBJ2-3; TRBD1 aligns across 9 bases. The CDR3 runs to 19 residues. With V trimmed by 2 bases and J by 0 bases, 12 bases remained unmatched. CDR1 and CDR2 from the germline V gene are MDHEN and SYDVKM. The CDR3 loop reads CASSLRAPRTGASTDTQYF. The CDR3 DNA sequence: TGTGCCAGCAGTTTACGAGCCCCCAGGACAGGGGCCAGCACAGATACGCAGTATTTT.

V is TRBV2 and J is TRBJ2-7; 8 bases match TRBD1. From germline, CDR1 is SNHLY and CDR2 FYNNEI. Trimming removed 6 bases from V and 3 bases from J; junction bases left unmatched: 7. The CDR3 consists of 14 residues. CDR3 protein: CASSPTGVHYEQYF. The CDR3 DNA reads TGTGCCAGCAGCCCGACAGGGGTTCACTACGAGCAGTACTTC. The entire variable domain, with the rest obtained from reference TRBV2 and TRBJ2-7, is as follows: EPEVTQTPSHQVTQMGQEVILRCVPISNHLYFYWYRQILGQKVEFLVSFYNNEISEKSEIFDDQFSVERPDGSNFTLKIRSTKLEDSAMYFCASSPTGVHYEQYFGPGTRLTVT.